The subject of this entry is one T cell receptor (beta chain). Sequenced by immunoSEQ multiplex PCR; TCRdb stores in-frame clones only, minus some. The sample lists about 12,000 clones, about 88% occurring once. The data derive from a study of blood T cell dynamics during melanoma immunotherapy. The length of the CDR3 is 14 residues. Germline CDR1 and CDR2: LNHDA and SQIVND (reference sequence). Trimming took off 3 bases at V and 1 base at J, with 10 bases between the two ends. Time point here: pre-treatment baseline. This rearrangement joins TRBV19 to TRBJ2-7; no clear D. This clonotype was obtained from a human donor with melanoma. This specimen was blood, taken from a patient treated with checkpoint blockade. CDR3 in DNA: TGTGCCAGTAGTATCCGGTCCGATTCCTACGAGCAGTACTTC. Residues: CASSIRSDSYEQYF.